This paragraph covers one TCR beta chain sequence. Its antigen is unidentified. Profiled with immunoSEQ multiplex PCR; TCRdb holds only in-frame clones, not every one. The sample includes under 500,000 clones, approximately 92% of them seen just once. Treatment in this sample: over 15 received Ad26.COV2.S at low or high dose, single or two shots; about 5 received placebo; per-sample allocation not given. Day 63 after the first injection of vaccine or placebo was the sampling time. An adult of 18-55 years in Boston served as donor. These data come from a study of Ad26.COV2.S vaccination and SARS-CoV-2 variants. Study in general: Once, or twice with 56 days between doses, Ad26.COV2.S was given intramuscularly. Whole-study results and caveats: The breadth of spike-specific CD8+ and CD4+ T cell responses after vaccination was reportedly substantial. Recipients given vaccine exceeded placebo recipients in spike-specific TCR breadth.

V lost 5 bases to trimming and J lost 0 bases; unmatched junction nucleotides: 14. Germline CDR1 reads KGHSH; CDR2 reads LQKENI. The CDR3 contains 19 residues. This receptor was identified in a person between 18 and 65 years old who received the Ad26.COV2.S COVID-19 vaccine or a placebo. The V gene is TRBV18, the J gene TRBJ1-3; TRBD1 matches at 9 bases. The material sequenced was peripheral blood, taken in a trial of Ad26.COV2.S vaccine versus placebo. CDR3 protein: CASSTTIIQGADSGNTIYF. CDR3 nucleotide sequence: TGTGCCAGCTCAACTACAATCATACAGGGGGCAGACTCTGGAAACACCATATATTTT.